Following are 18 T cell receptor beta chains from one sample sequenced in a study of T-cell reconstitution after alpha-beta-depleted transplantation in children. The authors prepared the TCRbeta library with unique molecular identifiers. TCRdb re-analysed the PCR reads in MiXCR, keeping a single row per CDR3 protein. The sample consists of around 600,000 distinct CDR3 sequences, roughly a tenth of them appearing once. Sequenced material: PBMCs from the stem cell graft donor, taken from the stem cell graft. These receptors originate from a human donor who donated a stem cell graft to a child with acute myeloid leukemia.

The rearrangement joins TRBV12-3 or TRBV12-4 to TRBJ2-5; TRBD2 aligns across 11 bases. This CDR3 is built from 19 residues. Here the CDR3 DNA reads TGTACCATCTGTTTAGCTGAACTAGCGGGAGTCGGTTCGCAAGAGACCCAGTACTTC. Translating it yields CTICLAELAGVGSQETQYF.

The sample holds a few counts of this clonotype. The chain links TRBV6-5 to TRBJ2-1; TRBD1 matches 9 bases. Germline assignment: CDR1 MNHEY and CDR2 SVGAGI. V shed 4 bases and J 12 bases; nucleotides not matched to a gene: 16. There are 16 residues in the CDR3. CDR3: CASSLTGTGWRSGQFF. DNA for the CDR3: TGTGCCAGCAGTTTGACCGGGACAGGGTGGAGATCGGGGCAGTTCTTC.

The chain links TRBV20-1 to TRBJ1-5, with D hard to call. The CDR3 length is 13 residues. From germline, CDR1 is DFQATT and CDR2 SNEGSKA (reference sequence). V lost 6 bases to trimming and J lost 2 bases, with 11 bases between them. CDR3 sequence (DNA): TGCAGTGCGAGTGGAAGGGGCAATCAGCCCCAGCATTTT. Translated: CSASGRGNQPQHF.

As DNA, the CDR3 is TGCAGCGTTGGTACAACTAATGAAAAACTGTTTTTT. Protein product: CSVGTTNEKLFF. The chain links TRBV29-1 to TRBJ1-4; D gene uncertain. From germline, CDR1 is SQVTM and CDR2 ANQGSEA. CDR3 length equals 12 residues. Trimming pared 4 bases from V and 0 bases from J, leaving 3 bases between.

This clonotype was counted between two and nine times. CDR3 in amino acids: CASTPGALVNTEAFF. The DNA for the CDR3 is TGTGCCAGCACTCCGGGGGCCCTAGTTAACACTGAAGCTTTCTTT. This sequence joins TRBV12-3 or TRBV12-4 and TRBJ1-1, with D possibly matching TRBD1 (6 bases). V was trimmed by 7 bases and J by 2 bases, leaving 17 bases between them. The CDR3 covers 15 residues.

The V gene is TRBV5-1, the J gene TRBJ2-1; TRBD2 aligns across 9 bases. The CDR3 contains 16 residues. The ends lost 4 bases at V and 4 bases at J; junction bases unmatched: 9. Germline assignment: CDR1 SGHRS and CDR2 YFSETQ. CDR3 sequence (DNA): TGCGCCAGCAGCGTGGGCGGGAGGGCCCGGTACAATGAGCAGTTCTTC. Encoded protein: CASSVGGRARYNEQFF.

This clonotype turned up a few times. This chain uses TRBV4-3 with TRBJ2-3, with no clear D. CDR1 LGHNA and CDR2 YSLEER come from the germline V gene. The CDR3 is 16 residues long. Trimming stripped 4 bases from V and 4 bases from J, with 18 bases between. CDR3 amino acids: CASSPSLLAPADTQYF. CDR3 bases: TGCGCCAGCAGCCCAAGCCTTCTGGCTCCCGCAGATACGCAGTATTTT.

This clonotype was counted a few times. The rearrangement joins TRBV7-3 to TRBJ2-3; 7 bases match TRBD2. Per the germline V gene, CDR1 is SGHTA and CDR2 is FQGTGA. The CDR3 has 15 residues. The junction had 8 bases not matched to a gene; V was cut back by 1 base and J by 7 bases. The CDR3 nucleotides read TGTGCCAGCAGCTTAAGCGGGAGTAAACCACATACGCAGTATTTT. Its protein product is CASSLSGSKPHTQYF.

The chain couples TRBV28 to TRBJ2-3, with D perhaps TRBD1 or TRBD2 (5 bases each). The CDR3 has 16 residues. From germline, CDR1 is MDHEN and CDR2 SYDVKM. The V gene lost 5 bases and the J gene lost 4 bases, with 19 bases spanning the gap. The CDR3 loop is CASSDQRGVRPDTQYF. The CDR3 bases are TGTGCCAGCAGTGATCAAAGGGGAGTCCGTCCAGATACGCAGTATTTT.

Ten or more counts support this clonotype. The chain combines TRBV12-3 or TRBV12-4 with TRBJ1-1; D is undetermined. Trimming cost V 9 bases and J 0 bases, with 17 bases left between them. CDR3 length: 15 residues. CDR3 protein: CASAGTPPMNTEAFF. The DNA of the CDR3 is TGTGCCAGTGCGGGTACTCCGCCTATGAACACTGAAGCTTTCTTT.

This clonotype was picked up a small number of times. The rearrangement uses TRBV6-2 or TRBV6-3 and TRBJ2-1, with 9 bases identical to TRBD2. The length of the CDR3 is 17 residues. Germline-derived CDR1 and CDR2 are MNHEY and SVGEGT. Trimming took 2 bases from V and 0 from J; bases not matched to a gene: 5. CDR3 loop: CASSYRSGRTSYNEQFF. Written as DNA, the CDR3 is TGTGCCAGCAGTTACCGCAGCGGGAGGACCTCCTACAATGAGCAGTTCTTC.

This chain joins TRBV6-4 and TRBJ1-2; tentative D call: TRBD1 (5 bases). With 6 bases removed from V and 0 bases from J, the gap between germline ends came to 17 bases. CDR1 is MRHNA, CDR2 SNTAGT, per germline. CDR3 length equals 16 residues. The CDR3 sequence: CASRTLSGSANYGYTF. The CDR3, as DNA: TGTGCCAGCAGGACTCTCTCAGGGAGTGCTAACTATGGCTACACCTTC.

This clonotype was picked up many times. The chain joins TRBV20-1 to TRBJ2-7; 15 bases line up with TRBD2. V gave up 4 bases and J gave up 4 bases; unmatched junction bases: 8. CDR3 length equals 16 residues. Germline-derived CDR1 and CDR2 are DFQATT and SNEGSKA (reference sequence). This chain's CDR3 is CSATGLAGGLGYEQYF. In DNA form, the CDR3 reads TGCAGTGCTACTGGACTAGCGGGAGGGCTCGGTTACGAGCAGTACTTC.

The rearrangement joins TRBV5-6 to TRBJ2-2; D is possibly TRBD1 (6 bases). The germline V gene encodes CDR1 SGHDT and CDR2 YYEEEE. The CDR3 is made up of 16 amino acids. V lost 1 base and J lost 4, with 14 bases in between. The CDR3 protein is CASSLFSGDPTGELFF. The CDR3 coding sequence is TGTGCCAGCAGCTTGTTTTCAGGGGACCCCACCGGGGAGCTGTTTTTT.

This clonotype was found a few times. The chain recombines TRBV9 with TRBJ2-2; 8 bases fit TRBD1. The CDR3 sequence is 16 residues long. Trimming cost V 0 bases and J 4 bases; bases outside gene matches: 5. Germline V gives CDR1 SGDLS, CDR2 YYNGEE. DNA for the CDR3: TGTGCCAGCAGCGTAGTGGGGACAGGACCCACCGGGGAGCTGTTTTTT. Its translation: CASSVVGTGPTGELFF. The full variable domain, rest sourced from reference TRBV9 and TRBJ2-2, is DSGVTQTPKHLITATGQRVTLRCSPRSGDLSVYWYQQSLDQGLQFLIQYYNGEERAKGNILERFSAQQFPDLHSELNLSSLELGDSALYFCASSVVGTGPTGELFFGEGSRLTVL.

The chain couples TRBV29-1 to TRBJ1-1; the D is unclear. V was cut by 4 bases and J by 2 bases, with 11 bases left in between. The length of the CDR3 is 13 residues. Per germline, CDR1 SQVTM and CDR2 ANQGSEA. As DNA, the CDR3 is TGCAGCGTTGTCGCCCGCCTCAACACTGAAGCTTTCTTT. Its translation is CSVVARLNTEAFF.

This clonotype was counted between two and nine times. The chain employs TRBV15 and TRBJ2-1; the match to TRBD2 covers 11 bases. This CDR3 spans 18 amino acids. V gave up 1 base and J gave up 7 bases; unmatched junction bases: 12. CDR1 LNHNV and CDR2 YYDKDF come from the germline V gene (reference sequence). CDR3 amino acids: CATSRAPRLAGGRNEQFF. The CDR3, as DNA: TGTGCCACCAGCAGAGCCCCCAGGCTAGCGGGAGGTCGGAATGAGCAGTTCTTC.

The J gene is TRBJ1-3, the V gene TRBV7-2; D uncertain. V dropped 6 bases and J dropped 6 bases, with 15 bases sitting between them. The V gene's germline CDR1 is SGHTA and CDR2 FQGNSA. The CDR3 loop spans 14 amino acids. This CDR3 reads CASSSRASLNTIYF. For the CDR3, the DNA is TGTGCCAGCAGTTCCCGGGCCTCGTTAAACACCATATATTTT.